This T cell receptor (beta chain) is drawn from a study of cytomegalovirus exposure and HLA in healthy donors. Study outcomes and limitations: High sensitivity and specificity were reportedly achieved when the classifier diagnosed cytomegalovirus status. Most of the TCR beta V segments (in an earlier analysis) were productive either about 87% or about 30% of the time. Association of around 17,000 TCR beta sequences with HLA alleles was found at 0.05 false discovery rate in a later analysis.

Trimming shortened V by 5 bases and J by 2 bases, and 9 bases separated the two germline ends. This CDR3 has 13 residues. Germline lookup yields CDR1 LNHNV and CDR2 YYDKDF (reference sequence). Concerning this clone: Its target is unknown.

With 60 Vbeta and 13 Jbeta primers, the PCR was carried out. Source study methods: Approximately 12 million of tens of millions of unique TCR beta chains were shared, per a later count. Repertoires were generated with immunoSEQ multiplex PCR, while TCRdb's copy carries only in-frame clones and drops some. That table supplies the V and J calls and clone size; D and trimming were determined from the DNA. This table has nearly 110,000 clones, roughly 73% appearing once. The chain joins TRBV15 to TRBJ1-2, with no clear D. This receptor was obtained from a middle-aged man in good health and CMV-seronegative. The sequenced sample was PBMCs. DNA for the CDR3: TGTGCCACCAGCCCCGGTGTGAACTATGGCTACACCTTC. Encoded protein: CATSPGVNYGYTF.